Following are 5 T cell receptor beta chains from one sample sequenced in a study of blood T cells in healthy people across ages. A J-beta primer mix and a sample-barcoded 5' primer were used in a second PCR of roughly 6 to 12 cycles. MiXCR was run by TCRdb on the 5' RACE reads, yielding one entry per CDR3 protein. The sample has approximately 1.5 million distinct CDR3 sequences; about 31% are singletons. Sequenced: blood. The source of these receptors is a woman younger than 45 in good health.

The rearrangement uses TRBV14 and TRBJ1-1; D is unclear. The germline CDR1 and CDR2 sequences are SGHDN and FVKESK. The CDR3 has 15 residues. Deletions cut 4 bases from V and 4 bases from J, with 16 bases between. This chain's CDR3 is CASSPTRRGSTEAFF. Here the CDR3 DNA reads TGTGCCAGCAGCCCTACCAGGCGGGGAAGCACTGAAGCTTTCTTT. Full variable domain (missing parts from reference TRBV14 and TRBJ1-1): EAGVTQFPSHSVIEKGQTVTLRCDPISGHDNLYWYRRVMGKEIKFLLHFVKESKQDESGMPNNRFLAERTGGTYSTLKVQPAELEDSGVYFCASSPTRRGSTEAFFGQGTRLTVV.

CDR3 sequence (DNA): TGTGCCAGCAGCTGCCGGACAGTACAAGAGACCCAGTACTTC. Translation: CASSCRTVQETQYF. V is TRBV7-9 and J is TRBJ2-5, with D perhaps matching TRBD1 (6 bases). CDR1 SEHNR and CDR2 FQNEAQ come from the germline V gene (reference sequence). V was trimmed by 4 bases and J by 2 bases, leaving 11 bases between them. The CDR3 spans 14 residues.

The chain uses TRBV5-1 and TRBJ2-1, with 8 bases lining up with TRBD1. J was trimmed by 4 bases and V by 0 bases; bases with no gene match: 3. Germline CDR1 is SGHRS and CDR2 is YFSETQ. CDR3 length equals 15 residues. CDR3 in DNA: TGCGCCAGCAGCTTGGCCCAGGGGGCTTACAATGAGCAGTTCTTC. Its protein product is CASSLAQGAYNEQFF.

The gene calls are TRBV20-1 and TRBJ2-7; D perhaps matches TRBD2 (5 bases). The germline V gene has CDR1 DFQATT and CDR2 SNEGSKA (reference sequence). The CDR3 spans 14 residues. Trimming left V 6 bases short and J 4 bases short, with 19 bases between. The CDR3 spells CSAPPWERIYEQYF. The CDR3 DNA follows: TGCAGTGCACCCCCGTGGGAGAGGATTTACGAGCAGTACTTC.

This clonotype was seen a few times. The rearrangement joins TRBV29-1 to TRBJ1-2; D not resolved. The V and J ends lost 0 bases and 8 bases respectively, with 16 bases between them. Germline V CDR1 and CDR2: SQVTM, ANQGSEA. This CDR3 region has 14 residues. The CDR3 DNA is TGCAGCGTTGAAGATAGGTGGAGGGCACGAGGCTACACCTTC. This encodes CSVEDRWRARGYTF.